This T cell receptor (beta chain) was observed in a study of technical replicates of blood from a handful of donors. Trimming took 2 bases from V and 1 from J; bases not matched to a gene: 8. This CDR3 spans 17 amino acids. CDR1 is GTSNPN and CDR2 is SVGIG in the germline V gene (reference sequence). This clone was counted once. The repertoire was sequenced with immunoSEQ multiplex PCR; TCRdb's copy has only in-frame clones and lacks some. The repertoire has under 100,000 clones, approximately 97% of them found once; the top ten carry about 0.31%. The receptor was derived from a human donor in good health. The chain employs TRBV30 and TRBJ1-5, with 10 bases identical to TRBD1. Sequencing was performed on T cells isolated from PBMCs. CDR3 sequence: CAWSLDRGYISNQPQHF. The DNA for the CDR3 is TGTGCCTGGAGTTTGGACAGGGGGTACATCAGCAATCAGCCCCAGCATTTT.